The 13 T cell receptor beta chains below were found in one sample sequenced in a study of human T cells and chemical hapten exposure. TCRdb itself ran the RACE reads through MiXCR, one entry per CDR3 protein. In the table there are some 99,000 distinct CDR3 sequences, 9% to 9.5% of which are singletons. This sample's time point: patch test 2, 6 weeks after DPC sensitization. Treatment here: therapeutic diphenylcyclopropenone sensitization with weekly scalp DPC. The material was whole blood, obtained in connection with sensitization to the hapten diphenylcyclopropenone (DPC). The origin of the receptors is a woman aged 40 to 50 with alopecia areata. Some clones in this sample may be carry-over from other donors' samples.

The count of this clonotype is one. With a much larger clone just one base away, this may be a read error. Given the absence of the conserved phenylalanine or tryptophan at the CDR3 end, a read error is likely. DNA of the CDR3: TGTGCCAGCAGCCTCTGGAGCACAGATACGCAGTATTCT. This gives the protein CASSLWSTDTQYS. V gene TRBV5-4 combines with J gene TRBJ2-3; D uncertain. Trimming shortened V by 4 bases and J by 0 bases, and 6 bases separated the two germline ends. CDR1 is SGHNT and CDR2 is YYREEE in the germline V gene (reference sequence). CDR3 length: 13 residues.

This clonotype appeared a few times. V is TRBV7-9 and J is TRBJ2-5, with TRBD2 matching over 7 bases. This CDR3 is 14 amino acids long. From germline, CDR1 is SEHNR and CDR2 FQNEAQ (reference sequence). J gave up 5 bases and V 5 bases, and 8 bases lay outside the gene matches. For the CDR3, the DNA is TGTGCCAGCAGCATAACGGGGGGACGGGAGACCCAGTACTTC. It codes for CASSITGGRETQYF.

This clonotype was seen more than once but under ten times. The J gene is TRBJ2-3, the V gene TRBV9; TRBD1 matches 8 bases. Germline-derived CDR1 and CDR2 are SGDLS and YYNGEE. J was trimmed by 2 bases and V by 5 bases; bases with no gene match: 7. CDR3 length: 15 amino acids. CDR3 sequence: CASRSDRVDTDTQYF. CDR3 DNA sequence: TGTGCCAGCAGGTCGGACAGGGTCGACACAGATACGCAGTATTTT.

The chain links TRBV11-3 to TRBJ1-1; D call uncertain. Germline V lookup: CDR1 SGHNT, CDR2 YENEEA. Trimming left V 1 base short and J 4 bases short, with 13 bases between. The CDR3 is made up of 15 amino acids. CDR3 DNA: TGTGCCAGCAGCTTAGGAGGCCCGGGCACCACTGAAGCTTTCTTT. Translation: CASSLGGPGTTEAFF.

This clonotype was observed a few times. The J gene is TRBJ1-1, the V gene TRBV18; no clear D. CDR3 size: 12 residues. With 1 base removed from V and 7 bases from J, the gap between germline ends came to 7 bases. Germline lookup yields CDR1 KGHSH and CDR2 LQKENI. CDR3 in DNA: TGTGCCAGCTCACCACAGCGAGGTGAAGCTTTCTTT. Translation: CASSPQRGEAFF.

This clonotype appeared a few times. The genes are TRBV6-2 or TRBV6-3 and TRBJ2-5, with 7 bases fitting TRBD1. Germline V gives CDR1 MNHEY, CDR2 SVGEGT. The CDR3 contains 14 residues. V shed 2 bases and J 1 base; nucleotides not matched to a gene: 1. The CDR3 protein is CASSYGQAQETQYF. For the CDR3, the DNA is TGTGCCAGCAGTTACGGACAGGCCCAAGAGACCCAGTACTTC.

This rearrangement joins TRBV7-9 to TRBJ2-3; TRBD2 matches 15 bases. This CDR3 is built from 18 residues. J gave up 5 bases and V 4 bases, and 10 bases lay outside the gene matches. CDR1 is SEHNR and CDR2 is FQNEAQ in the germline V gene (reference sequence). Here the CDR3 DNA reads TGTGCCAGCAGCTCGCCCTGGACTAGCGGGGGGGCCGGAGATACGCAGTATTTT. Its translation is CASSSPWTSGGAGDTQYF.

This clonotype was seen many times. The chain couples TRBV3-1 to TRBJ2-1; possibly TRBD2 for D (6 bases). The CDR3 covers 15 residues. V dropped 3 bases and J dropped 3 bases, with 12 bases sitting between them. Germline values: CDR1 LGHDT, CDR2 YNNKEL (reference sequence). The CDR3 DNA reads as TGTGCCAGCAGCCATGGCGGGGCGAACTACAATGAGCAGTTCTTC. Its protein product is CASSHGGANYNEQFF.

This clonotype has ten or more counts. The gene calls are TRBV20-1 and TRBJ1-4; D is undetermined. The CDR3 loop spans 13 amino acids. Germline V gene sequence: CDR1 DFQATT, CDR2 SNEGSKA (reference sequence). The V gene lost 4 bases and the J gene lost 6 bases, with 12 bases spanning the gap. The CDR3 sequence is CSAMDSADEKLFF. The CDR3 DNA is TGCAGTGCTATGGACTCCGCGGATGAAAAACTGTTTTTT.

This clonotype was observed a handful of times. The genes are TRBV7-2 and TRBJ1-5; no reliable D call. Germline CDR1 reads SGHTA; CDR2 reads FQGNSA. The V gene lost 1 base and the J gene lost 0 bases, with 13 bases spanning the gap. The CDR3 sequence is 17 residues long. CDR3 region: CASSLGHQEFSNQPQHF. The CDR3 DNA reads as TGTGCCAGCAGCTTAGGACACCAAGAGTTTAGCAATCAGCCCCAGCATTTT.

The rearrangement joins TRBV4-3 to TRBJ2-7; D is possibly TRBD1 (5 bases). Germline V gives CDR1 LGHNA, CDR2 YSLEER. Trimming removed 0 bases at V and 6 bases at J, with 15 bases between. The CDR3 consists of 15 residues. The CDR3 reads CASSQDLGQGSEQYF. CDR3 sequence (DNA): TGCGCCAGCAGCCAAGATCTGGGGCAGGGTAGCGAGCAGTACTTC.

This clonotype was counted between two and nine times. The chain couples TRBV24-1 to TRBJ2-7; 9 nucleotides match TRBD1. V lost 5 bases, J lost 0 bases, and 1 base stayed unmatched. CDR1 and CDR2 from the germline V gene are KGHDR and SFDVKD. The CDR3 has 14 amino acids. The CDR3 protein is CATSGTGVSYEQYF. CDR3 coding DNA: TGTGCCACCAGTGGGACAGGGGTCTCCTACGAGCAGTACTTC.

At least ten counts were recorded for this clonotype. CDR3 DNA: TGTGCCAGCAGCCAGGACAGGGGGCGAACTGAAGCTTTCTTT. Its translation: CASSQDRGRTEAFF. V usage is TRBV4-2 and J usage is TRBJ1-1, with 11 positions matching TRBD1. The trim removed 3 bases at V and 5 bases at J, leaving 2 bases unmatched. Germline CDR1 and CDR2: LGHNA and YNFKEQ. The CDR3 extends over 14 amino acids.